The T cell receptor (beta chain) under discussion was sequenced for a study of blood T cell repertoires in COVID-19. About the research overall: The United States, Italy and Spain supplied acute and convalescent COVID-19 samples. PBMCs, B-cell-depleted T cells, or T cells were the source of the cDNA or gDNA that made up the material.

Germline loops: CDR1 KGHDR, CDR2 SFDVKD. The CDR3 covers 13 residues. V dropped 5 bases and J dropped 7; count of bases not matched to a gene: 4. This clone was counted at least ten times. Authors' data handling: By means of reference gene primer amplification, nucleated cell counts were estimated. TCRdb's table, derived via immunoSEQ multiplex PCR, lists solely in-frame clones and lacks some. That table is the source of V, J and clone size, and D and trimming were worked out from the DNA. This repertoire shows 100,000 or so clones, around 94% found once; its top ten account for 5% to 6%. The source material was peripheral blood. The origin of this receptor is a man aged 50-59 years with active COVID-19. This rearrangement joins TRBV24-1 to TRBJ1-2; TRBD1 matches 9 bases. CDR3 coding DNA: TGTGCCACCAGTGGTACAGGGGGCCGTGGCTACACCTTC. Translating gives CATSGTGGRGYTF.